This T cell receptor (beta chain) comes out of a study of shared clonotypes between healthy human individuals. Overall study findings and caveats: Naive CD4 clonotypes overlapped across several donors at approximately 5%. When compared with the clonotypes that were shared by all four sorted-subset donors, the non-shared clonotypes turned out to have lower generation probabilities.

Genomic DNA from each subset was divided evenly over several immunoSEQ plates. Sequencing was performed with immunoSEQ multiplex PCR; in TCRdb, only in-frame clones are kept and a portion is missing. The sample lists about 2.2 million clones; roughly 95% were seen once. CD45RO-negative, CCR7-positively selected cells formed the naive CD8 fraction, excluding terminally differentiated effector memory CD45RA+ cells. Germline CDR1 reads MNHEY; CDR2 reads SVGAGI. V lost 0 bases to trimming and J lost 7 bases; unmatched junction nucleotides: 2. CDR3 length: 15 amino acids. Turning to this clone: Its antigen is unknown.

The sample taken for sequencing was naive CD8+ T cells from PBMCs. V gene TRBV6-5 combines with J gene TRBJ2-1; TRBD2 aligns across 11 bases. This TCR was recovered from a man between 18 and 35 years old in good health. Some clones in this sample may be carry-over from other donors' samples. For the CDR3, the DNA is TGTGCCAGCAGTTACTCCGGACTAGCGGGTAATGAGCAGTTCTTC. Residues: CASSYSGLAGNEQFF.